This entry lists 2 T cell receptor beta chains sequenced from one sample in a study of PD-1 blockade in classical Hodgkin lymphoma. All the patients suffered relapse after autologous stem cell transplantation, and brentuximab vedotin exposure differed. The assay was immunoSEQ multiplex PCR, and TCRdb's table has in-frame clones only and misses some. The table includes 20,000 to 30,000 clones, 70% to 80% detected once. The material was peripheral blood mononuclear cells (PBMCs), obtained before the second cycle of nivolumab. These receptors were collected from a human donor with classical Hodgkin lymphoma.

The chain recombines TRBV7-8 with TRBJ2-7, with D perhaps assigned TRBD1 or TRBD2 (5 bases each). The CDR3 loop spans 13 amino acids. CDR1 and CDR2 from the germline V gene are SGHVS and FQNEAQ. V was shortened by 7 bases and J by 0 bases, with 10 bases between the two germline ends. In DNA form, the CDR3 reads TGTGCCAGCAACCCAGGGACCTCCTACGAGCAGTACTTC. Translated: CASNPGTSYEQYF.

This chain joins TRBV28 and TRBJ1-2; possibly TRBD1 for D (6 bases). This CDR3 has 17 residues. CDR1 and CDR2 (germline): MDHEN, SYDVKM. The germline V and J ends were trimmed by 6 bases and 8 bases, with 28 bases remaining between them. The CDR3 protein is CASSSHGVGQGSGGYTF. CDR3 sequence (DNA): TGTGCCAGCAGCTCCCACGGTGTGGGGCAGGGGAGTGGGGGCTACACCTTC.